A single TCR beta chain is shown here with its context. Antigen specificity is unknown. This CDR3 spans 14 amino acids. Germline V CDR1 and CDR2: LNHDA, SQIVND (reference sequence). Unmatched junction bases numbered 2, after V lost 6 bases and J lost 4 bases. These data belong to a study of cytomegalovirus exposure and HLA in healthy donors. Points from the study as a whole: According to a subsequent analysis, TCR clusters from the first cohort were inclined to appear together in the 120 validation repertoires. Many donors shared some public TCRs, even though most TCR sequences were rare. Accounts indicate the classifier identified cytomegalovirus status with strong specificity and sensitivity.

Measured with immunoSEQ multiplex PCR; TCRdb has only the in-frame clones, and not every one. Seen here are 97,000 or so clones, around nine tenths observed once, and the top ten hold 3% to 4.5%. This TCR was recovered from a woman aged 25 to 39 in good health and CMV-seronegative. Specimen: PBMCs. The V and J genes are TRBV19 and TRBJ2-2; 10 bases fit TRBD1. The CDR3 DNA reads TGTGCCAGTAGACGGGACAGGGGCACCGGGGAGCTGTTTTTT. It specifies CASRRDRGTGELFF. Full variable domain (outside the CDR3, taken from reference TRBV19 and TRBJ2-2): DGGITQSPKYLFRKEGQNVTLSCEQNLNHDAMYWYRQDPGQGLRLIYYSQIVNDFQKGDIAEGYSVSREKKESFPLTVTSAQKNPTAFYLCASRRDRGTGELFFGEGSRLTVL.